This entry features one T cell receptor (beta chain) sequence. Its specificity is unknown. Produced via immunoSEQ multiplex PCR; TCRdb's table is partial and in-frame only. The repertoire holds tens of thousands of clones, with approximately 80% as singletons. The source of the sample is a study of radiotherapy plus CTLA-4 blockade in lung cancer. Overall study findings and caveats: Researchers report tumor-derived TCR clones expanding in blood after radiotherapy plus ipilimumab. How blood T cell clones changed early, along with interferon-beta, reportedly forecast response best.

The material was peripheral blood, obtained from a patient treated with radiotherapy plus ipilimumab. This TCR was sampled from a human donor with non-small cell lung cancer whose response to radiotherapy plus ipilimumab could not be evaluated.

The DNA of the CDR3 is TGTGCCAGCAGCATGACAGGGAATGGGGCCAACGTCCTGACTTTC. It codes for CASSMTGNGANVLTF. The chain recombines TRBV9 with TRBJ2-6; TRBD1 matches at 7 bases. CDR1 and CDR2 from the germline V gene are SGDLS and YYNGEE. The CDR3 covers 15 residues. After removal of 4 bases from V and 3 bases from J, the junction contained 4 bases not matched to a gene.